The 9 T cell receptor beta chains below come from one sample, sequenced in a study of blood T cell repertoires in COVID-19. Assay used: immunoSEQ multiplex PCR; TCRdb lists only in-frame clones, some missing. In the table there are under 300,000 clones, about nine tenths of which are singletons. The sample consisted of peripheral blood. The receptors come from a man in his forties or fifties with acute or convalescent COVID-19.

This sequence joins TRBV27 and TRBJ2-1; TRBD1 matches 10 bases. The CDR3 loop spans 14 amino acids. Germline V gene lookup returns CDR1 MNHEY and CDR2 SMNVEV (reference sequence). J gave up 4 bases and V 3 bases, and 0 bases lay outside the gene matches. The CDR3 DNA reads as TGTGCCAGCAGTTTGGACAGGGGGTACAATGAGCAGTTCTTC. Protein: CASSLDRGYNEQFF.

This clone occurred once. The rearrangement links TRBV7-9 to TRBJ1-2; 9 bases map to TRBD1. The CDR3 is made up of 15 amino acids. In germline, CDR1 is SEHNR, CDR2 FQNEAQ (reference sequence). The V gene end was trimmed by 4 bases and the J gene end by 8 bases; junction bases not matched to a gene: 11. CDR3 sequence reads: CASSSRDRESRGYTF. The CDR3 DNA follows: TGTGCCAGCAGCTCCAGGGACAGGGAAAGTCGAGGCTACACCTTC.

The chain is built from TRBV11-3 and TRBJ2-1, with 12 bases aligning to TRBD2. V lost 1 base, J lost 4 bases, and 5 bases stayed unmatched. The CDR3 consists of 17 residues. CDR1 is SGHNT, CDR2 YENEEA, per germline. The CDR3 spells CASSLGPTSGGYNEQFF. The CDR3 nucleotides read TGTGCCAGCAGCTTAGGCCCCACTAGCGGGGGGTACAATGAGCAGTTCTTC. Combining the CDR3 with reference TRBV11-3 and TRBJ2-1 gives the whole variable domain EAGVVQSPRYKIIEKKQPVAFWCNPISGHNTLYWYLQNLGQGPELLIRYENEEAVDDSQLPKDRFSAERLKGVDSTLKIQPAELGDSAVYLCASSLGPTSGGYNEQFFGPGTRLTVL.

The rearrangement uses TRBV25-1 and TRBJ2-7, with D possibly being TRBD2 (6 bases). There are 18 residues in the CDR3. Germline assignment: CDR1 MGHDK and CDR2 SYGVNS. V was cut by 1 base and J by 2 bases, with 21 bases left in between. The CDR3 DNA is TGTGCCAGCAGTGAATGGAGGGTAGGGCCGGGCGGGGCCTACGAGCAGTACTTC. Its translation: CASSEWRVGPGGAYEQYF.

CDR3 nucleotides: TGTGCCAGCACCCCTGGACAGGGGAACACCGGGGAGCTGTTTTTT. Translating gives CASTPGQGNTGELFF. The chain carries TRBV7-3 and TRBJ2-2; 8 bases map to TRBD1. The trim removed 7 bases at V and 1 base at J, leaving 5 bases unmatched. Germline CDR1 and CDR2: SGHTA and FQGTGA. This CDR3 contains 15 residues.

The CDR3, as DNA: TGCGCCAGCAGCCAAGATAGAAAGGACCCGGGGACTGAAGCTTTCTTT. This encodes CASSQDRKDPGTEAFF. The chain uses TRBV4-1 and TRBJ1-1; no firm D call. There are 16 residues in the CDR3. The germline CDR1 and CDR2 sequences are MGHRA and YSYEKL. With 0 bases removed from V and 5 bases from J, the gap between germline ends came to 16 bases.

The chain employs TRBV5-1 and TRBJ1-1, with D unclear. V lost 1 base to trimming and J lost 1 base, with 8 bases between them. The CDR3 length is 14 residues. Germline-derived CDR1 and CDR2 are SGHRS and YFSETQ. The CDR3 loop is CASSLIVSNTEAFF. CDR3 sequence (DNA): TGCGCCAGCAGCTTGATCGTCTCGAACACTGAAGCTTTCTTT.

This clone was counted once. CDR3 coding DNA: TGTGCCAGCAGCCCCGACAGGGGAAACACCGGGGAGCTGTTTTTT. Its protein is CASSPDRGNTGELFF. The chain has TRBV7-9 and TRBJ2-2; 8 bases align to TRBD1. J gave up 2 bases and V 5 bases, and 4 bases lay outside the gene matches. The CDR3 has 15 residues. Germline lookup yields CDR1 SEHNR and CDR2 FQNEAQ (reference sequence).

CDR3 nucleotide sequence: TGTGCCAGCAGCCAAGAGGCGGGAAGGGGCTCTGGAAACACCATATATTTT. Translation: CASSQEAGRGSGNTIYF. The chain carries TRBV4-2 and TRBJ1-3, with TRBD1 as a possible D gene (5 bases). The CDR3 is 17 residues long. Trimming took 0 bases from V and 0 from J, leaving 12 bases between them. The germline gives CDR1 LGHNA, CDR2 YNFKEQ.